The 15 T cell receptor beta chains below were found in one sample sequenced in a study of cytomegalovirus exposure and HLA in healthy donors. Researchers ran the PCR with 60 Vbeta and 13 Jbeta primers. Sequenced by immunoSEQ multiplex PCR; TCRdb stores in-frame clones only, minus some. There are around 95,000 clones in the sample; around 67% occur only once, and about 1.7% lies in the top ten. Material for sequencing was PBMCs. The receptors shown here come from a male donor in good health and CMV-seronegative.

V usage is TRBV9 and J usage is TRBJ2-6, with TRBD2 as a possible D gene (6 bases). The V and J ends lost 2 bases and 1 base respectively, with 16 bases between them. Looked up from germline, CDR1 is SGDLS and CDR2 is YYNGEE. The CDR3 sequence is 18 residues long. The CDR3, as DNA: TGTGCCAGCAGCGTGGGGCCTAAGGGGAGGTCTGGGGCCAACGTCCTGACTTTC. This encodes CASSVGPKGRSGANVLTF.

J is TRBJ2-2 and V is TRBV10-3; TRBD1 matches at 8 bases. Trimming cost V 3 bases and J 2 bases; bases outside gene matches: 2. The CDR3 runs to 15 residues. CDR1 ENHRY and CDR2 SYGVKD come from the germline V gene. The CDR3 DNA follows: TGTGCCATCAGTGAAGGACAGGGAAACACCGGGGAGCTGTTTTTT. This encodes CAISEGQGNTGELFF.

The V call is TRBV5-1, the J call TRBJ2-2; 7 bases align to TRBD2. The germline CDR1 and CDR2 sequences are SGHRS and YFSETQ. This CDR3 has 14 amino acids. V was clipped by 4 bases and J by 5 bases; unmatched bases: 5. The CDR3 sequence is CASSQLGGTGELFF. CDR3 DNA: TGCGCCAGCAGCCAATTGGGGGGGACCGGGGAGCTGTTTTTT.

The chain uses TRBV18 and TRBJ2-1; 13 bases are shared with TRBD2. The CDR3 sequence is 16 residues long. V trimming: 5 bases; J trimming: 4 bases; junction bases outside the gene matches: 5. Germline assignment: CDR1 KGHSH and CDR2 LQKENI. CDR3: CASSALTSGGYNEQFF. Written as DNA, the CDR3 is TGTGCCAGCTCAGCCCTGACTAGCGGGGGGTACAATGAGCAGTTCTTC.

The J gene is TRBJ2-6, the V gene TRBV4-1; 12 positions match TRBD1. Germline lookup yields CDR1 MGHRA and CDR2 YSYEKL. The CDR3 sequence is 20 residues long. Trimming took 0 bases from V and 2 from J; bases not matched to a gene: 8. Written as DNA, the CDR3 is TGCGCCAGCAGCCAAGATGGGGGACAGGGGGCGCGCCCTGGGGCCAACGTCCTGACTTTC. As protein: CASSQDGGQGARPGANVLTF.

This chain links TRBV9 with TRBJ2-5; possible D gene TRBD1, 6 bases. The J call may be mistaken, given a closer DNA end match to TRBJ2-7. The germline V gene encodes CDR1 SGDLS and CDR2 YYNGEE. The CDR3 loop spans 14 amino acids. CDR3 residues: CASSVEGVTYEQYF. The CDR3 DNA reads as TGTGCCAGCAGCGTAGAGGGGGTAACCTACGAGCAGTACTTC.

The CDR3 is CASSYGGWTDTQYF. The CDR3 DNA reads as TGTGCCAGCAGTTACGGAGGGTGGACAGATACGCAGTATTTT. The chain recombines TRBV6-5 with TRBJ2-3, with TRBD2 as a possible D gene (6 bases). The length of the CDR3 is 14 residues. Looked up from germline, CDR1 is MNHEY and CDR2 is SVGAGI. Trimming removed 2 bases from V and 3 bases from J, with 9 bases in between.

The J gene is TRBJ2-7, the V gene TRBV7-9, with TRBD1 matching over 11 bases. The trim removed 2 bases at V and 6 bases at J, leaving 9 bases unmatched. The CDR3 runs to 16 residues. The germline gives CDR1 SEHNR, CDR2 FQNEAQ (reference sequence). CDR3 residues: CASSLRVRTGGSEQYF. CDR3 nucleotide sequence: TGTGCCAGCAGCTTAAGGGTCCGGACAGGGGGCTCCGAGCAGTACTTC.

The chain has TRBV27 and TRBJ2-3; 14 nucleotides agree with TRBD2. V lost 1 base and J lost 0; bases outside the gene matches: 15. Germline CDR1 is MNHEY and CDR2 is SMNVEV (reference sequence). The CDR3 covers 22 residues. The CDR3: CASSLWIIPPTSGRGSTDTQYF. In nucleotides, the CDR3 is TGTGCCAGCAGTTTATGGATTATCCCCCCGACTAGCGGGAGGGGAAGCACAGATACGCAGTATTTT.

In DNA form, the CDR3 reads TGTGCCAGCAGCTCAGGAAACAGGGGGACCTACGAGCAGTACTTC. It encodes CASSSGNRGTYEQYF. The chain is built from TRBV7-6 and TRBJ2-7; 8 positions match TRBD1. This CDR3 has 15 residues. Trimming cost V 4 bases and J 2 bases; bases outside gene matches: 7. Germline V gene sequence: CDR1 SGHVS, CDR2 FNYEAQ.

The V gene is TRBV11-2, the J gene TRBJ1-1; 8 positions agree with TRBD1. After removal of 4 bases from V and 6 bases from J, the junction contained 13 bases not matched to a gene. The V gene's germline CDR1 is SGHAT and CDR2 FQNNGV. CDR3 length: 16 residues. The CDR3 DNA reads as TGTGCCAGCAGCTCAACCCCGGGACAGGTGTCTGCTGAAGCTTTCTTT. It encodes CASSSTPGQVSAEAFF. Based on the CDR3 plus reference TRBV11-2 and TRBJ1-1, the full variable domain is EAGVAQSPRYKIIEKRQSVAFWCNPISGHATLYWYQQILGQGPKLLIQFQNNGVVDDSQLPKDRFSAERLKGVDSTLKIQPAKLEDSAVYLCASSSTPGQVSAEAFFGQGTRLTVV.

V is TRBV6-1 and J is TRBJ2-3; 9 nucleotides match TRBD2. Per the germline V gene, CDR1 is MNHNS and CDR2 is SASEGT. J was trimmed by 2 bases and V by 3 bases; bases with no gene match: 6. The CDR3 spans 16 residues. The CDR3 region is CASSDWASGDTDTQYF. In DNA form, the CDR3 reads TGTGCCAGCAGTGATTGGGCTAGCGGGGACACAGATACGCAGTATTTT.

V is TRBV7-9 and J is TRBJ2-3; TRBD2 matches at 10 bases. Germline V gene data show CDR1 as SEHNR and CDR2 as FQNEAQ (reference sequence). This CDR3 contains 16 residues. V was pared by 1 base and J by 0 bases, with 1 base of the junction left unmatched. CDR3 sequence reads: CASSLGAGGSTDTQYF. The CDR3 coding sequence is TGTGCCAGCAGCTTAGGAGCGGGAGGGAGCACAGATACGCAGTATTTT.

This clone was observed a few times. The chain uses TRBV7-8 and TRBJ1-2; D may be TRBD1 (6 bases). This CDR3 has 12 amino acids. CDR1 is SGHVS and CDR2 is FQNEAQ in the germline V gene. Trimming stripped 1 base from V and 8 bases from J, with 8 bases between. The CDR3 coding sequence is TGTGCCAGCAGCTTAGGGGGGACAGGCTACACCTTC. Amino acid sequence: CASSLGGTGYTF.

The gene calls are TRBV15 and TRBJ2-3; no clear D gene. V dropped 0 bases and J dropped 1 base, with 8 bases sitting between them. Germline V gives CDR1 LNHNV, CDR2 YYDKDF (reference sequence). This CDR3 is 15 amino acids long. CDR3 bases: TGTGCCACCAGCAGAGATCCAGAGGGCACAGATACGCAGTATTTT. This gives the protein CATSRDPEGTDTQYF.